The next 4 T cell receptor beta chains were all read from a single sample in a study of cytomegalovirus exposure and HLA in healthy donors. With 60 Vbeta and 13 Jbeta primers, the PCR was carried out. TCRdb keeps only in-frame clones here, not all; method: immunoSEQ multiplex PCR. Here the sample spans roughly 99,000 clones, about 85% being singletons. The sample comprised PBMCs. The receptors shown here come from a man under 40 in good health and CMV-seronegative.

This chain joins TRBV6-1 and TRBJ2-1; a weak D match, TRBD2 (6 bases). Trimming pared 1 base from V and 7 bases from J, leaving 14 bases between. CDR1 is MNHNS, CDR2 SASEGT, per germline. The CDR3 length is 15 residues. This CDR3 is CASSEDYVGGNEQFF. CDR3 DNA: TGTGCCAGCAGTGAAGACTACGTGGGGGGAAATGAGCAGTTCTTC.

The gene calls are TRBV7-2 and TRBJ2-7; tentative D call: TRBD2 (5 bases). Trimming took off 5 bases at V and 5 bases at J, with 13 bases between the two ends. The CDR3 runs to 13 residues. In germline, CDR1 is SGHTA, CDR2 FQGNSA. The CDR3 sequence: CASSPPLANEQYF. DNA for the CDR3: TGTGCCAGCAGCCCCCCCCTAGCCAACGAGCAGTACTTC.

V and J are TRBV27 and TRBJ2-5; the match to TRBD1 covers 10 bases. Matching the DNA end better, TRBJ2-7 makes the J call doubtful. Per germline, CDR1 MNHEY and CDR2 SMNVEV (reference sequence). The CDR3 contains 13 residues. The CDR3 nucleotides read TGTGCCAGCCGACGGACAGGGGGGTACGAGCAGTACTTC. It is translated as CASRRTGGYEQYF.

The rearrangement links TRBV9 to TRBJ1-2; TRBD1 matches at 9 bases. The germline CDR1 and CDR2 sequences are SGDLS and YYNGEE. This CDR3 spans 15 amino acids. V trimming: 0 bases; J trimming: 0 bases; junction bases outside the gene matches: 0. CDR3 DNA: TGTGCCAGCAGCGTAGGACAGGGGGCTAACTATGGCTACACCTTC. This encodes CASSVGQGANYGYTF. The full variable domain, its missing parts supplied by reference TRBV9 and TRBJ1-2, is DSGVTQTPKHLITATGQRVTLRCSPRSGDLSVYWYQQSLDQGLQFLIQYYNGEERAKGNILERFSAQQFPDLHSELNLSSLELGDSALYFCASSVGQGANYGYTFGSGTRLTVV.